These 32 T cell receptor beta chains came from one sample sequenced in a study of human T cells and chemical hapten exposure. This sample's time point: patch test 1, 2 weeks after DPC sensitization. Indicated treatment: therapeutic diphenylcyclopropenone sensitization with weekly scalp DPC. TCRdb called the RACE reads again in MiXCR, with one record for every CDR3 protein. This table holds around 300,000 distinct CDR3 sequences, about 7% found once. The sample consisted of whole blood, taken in connection with sensitization to the hapten diphenylcyclopropenone (DPC). Receptors originate from a woman between 18 and 30 years old with alopecia areata. Some clones in this sample may be carry-over from other donors' samples.

In its sample, this clonotype was seen a few times. The chain recombines TRBV5-5 with TRBJ2-2; TRBD2 might be the D (5 bases). Germline-derived CDR1 and CDR2 are SGHKS and YYEKEE (reference sequence). The CDR3 is made up of 15 amino acids. With 2 bases removed from V and 1 base from J, the gap between germline ends came to 9 bases. DNA for the CDR3: TGTGCCAGCAGCTTATCACGGGGGAACACCGGGGAGCTGTTTTTT. Protein sequence: CASSLSRGNTGELFF.

Many counts were recorded for this clonotype. The J gene is TRBJ2-6, the V gene TRBV7-6, with D uncertain. CDR3 length: 15 residues. Germline V lookup: CDR1 SGHVS, CDR2 FNYEAQ. V was pared by 3 bases and J by 0 bases, with 6 bases between. CDR3 DNA sequence: TGTGCCAGCAGCTTCATGGGCTCTGGGGCCAACGTCCTGACTTTC. This translates into CASSFMGSGANVLTF.

This clonotype was recorded a few times. The chain carries TRBV12-3 or TRBV12-4 and TRBJ2-7; 7 bases match TRBD1. There are 16 residues in the CDR3. Trimming at V came to 6 bases and at J to 2 bases, leaving 13 bases not matched to a gene. CDR3 in amino acids: CASSDEIQGTPYEQYF. The CDR3 nucleotides are TGTGCCAGCAGCGATGAGATACAGGGGACGCCCTACGAGCAGTACTTC.

The V gene is TRBV5-1, the J gene TRBJ1-2; TRBD1 aligns across 11 bases. The germline gives CDR1 SGHRS, CDR2 YFSETQ. This CDR3 is built from 14 residues. Trimming at V came to 4 bases and at J to 8 bases, leaving 7 bases not matched to a gene. CDR3 residues: CASSTGQGAKGYTF. CDR3 in DNA: TGCGCCAGCAGCACAGGACAGGGGGCGAAGGGCTACACCTTC.

This clonotype was seen many times. The CDR3 bases are TGTGCCAGCAGTTATTCGGGGCCGGGGGCGGACTATGGCTACACCTTC. Translation: CASSYSGPGADYGYTF. The V and J genes are TRBV6-9 and TRBJ1-2, with a possible D match to TRBD1 (6 bases). The CDR3 is 16 amino acids. Trimming shortened V by 0 bases and J by 3 bases, and 14 bases separated the two germline ends. Germline CDR1 and CDR2: MNHGY and SVAAGI.

This clonotype appeared a few times. This chain connects TRBV12-5 to TRBJ2-5; D gene uncertain. Trimming took 1 base from V and 5 from J, leaving 8 bases between them. The CDR3 totals 13 residues. Germline lookup yields CDR1 LGHNT and CDR2 FRNRAP. The chain's CDR3 is CASGLEEWETQYF. The CDR3 coding sequence is TGTGCTAGTGGTTTGGAGGAGTGGGAGACCCAGTACTTC. The full variable domain, in which reference TRBV12-5 and TRBJ2-5 provide the parts outside the CDR3, is DARVTQTPRHKVTEMGQEVTMRCQPILGHNTVFWYRQTMMQGLELLAYFRNRAPLDDSGMPKDRFSAEMPDATLATLKIQPSEPRDSAVYFCASGLEEWETQYFGPGTRLLVL.

The chain couples TRBV7-9 to TRBJ2-1; weak D call: TRBD2 (5 bases). V was trimmed by 5 bases and J by 5 bases, leaving 10 bases between them. CDR1 and CDR2 from the germline V gene are SEHNR and FQNEAQ (reference sequence). The CDR3 loop spans 13 amino acids. Written as DNA, the CDR3 is TGTGCCAGCAGCCTACTAGACGACAATGAGCAGTTCTTC. Translating it yields CASSLLDDNEQFF.

In this sample, this clonotype turned up a few times. The rearrangement uses TRBV12-3 or TRBV12-4 and TRBJ2-4, with no clear D. The CDR3 totals 14 residues. V lost 5 bases and J lost 5, with 13 bases in between. The CDR3 region is CASSVRRGENIQYF. In nucleotides, the CDR3 is TGTGCCAGCAGTGTCCGAAGAGGAGAAAACATTCAGTACTTC.

This clonotype showed up just a few times. The V gene is TRBV7-9, the J gene TRBJ1-1; possible D gene TRBD1, 5 bases. The V gene lost 6 bases and the J gene lost 4 bases, with 15 bases spanning the gap. This CDR3 contains 14 residues. Germline V gene lookup returns CDR1 SEHNR and CDR2 FQNEAQ (reference sequence). Here the CDR3 DNA reads TGTGCCAGCAGTTCTACCAGTGGGGGCACTGAAGCTTTCTTT. This codes for CASSSTSGGTEAFF.

The V call is TRBV20-1, the J call TRBJ1-2, with D maybe TRBD1 (5 bases). Between the trimmed V and J ends, which lost 4 bases and 1 base, there was a span of 25 bases. The CDR3 length is 18 residues. CDR1 and CDR2 from the germline V gene are DFQATT and SNEGSKA (reference sequence). The CDR3 protein is CSATGRDRDLMDNYGYTF. DNA for the CDR3: TGCAGTGCTACGGGGAGGGACCGGGATCTCATGGATAACTATGGCTACACCTTC.

This sequence joins TRBV10-3 and TRBJ1-5; a weak D match, TRBD1 (5 bases). CDR3 length equals 13 residues. V was pared by 8 bases and J by 2 bases, with 10 bases between. Germline CDR1 and CDR2: ENHRY and SYGVKD. CDR3 in DNA: TGTGCCATCCAAGGGGATGGCAATCAGCCCCAGCATTTT. Its translation is CAIQGDGNQPQHF.

This clonotype was counted between two and nine times. The rearrangement joins TRBV6-5 to TRBJ2-1, with D maybe TRBD2 (5 bases). CDR1 and CDR2 from the germline V gene are MNHEY and SVGAGI. Trimming stripped 9 bases from V and 7 bases from J, with 16 bases between. This CDR3 region has 13 residues. CDR3 bases: TGTGCCAGTAACCCCTCCGGGGTGAATGAGCAGTTCTTC. Its translation: CASNPSGVNEQFF.

This clonotype was recorded a few times. This chain's CDR3 is CASSSLGDRSKTEAFF. The CDR3 DNA is TGTGCCAGCAGTTCTCTGGGGGACAGGAGTAAGACTGAAGCTTTCTTT. The chain uses TRBV28 and TRBJ1-1; 8 bases align to TRBD1. The CDR3 runs 16 residues. Germline-derived CDR1 and CDR2 are MDHEN and SYDVKM. V lost 4 bases to trimming and J lost 5 bases; unmatched junction nucleotides: 12.

In its sample, this clonotype was seen a few times. The J gene is TRBJ1-4, the V gene TRBV21-1. TRBV21-1 is shown as a pseudogene. The CDR3 runs to 19 residues. The CDR3 protein is CASSKGAAGVLATNEKLFF. The DNA of the CDR3 is TGTGCCAGCAGCAAAGGAGCGGCAGGGGTACTAGCAACTAATGAAAAACTGTTTTTT.

In its sample, this clonotype was seen many times. V is TRBV6-4 and J is TRBJ2-1; 7 nucleotides match TRBD1. The J segment lost 5 bases and the V segment lost 6 bases, leaving 4 bases of the junction unmatched. The CDR3 runs 13 residues. The germline V gene has CDR1 MRHNA and CDR2 SNTAGT. The CDR3 loop reads CASSSGQNNEQFF. The CDR3, as DNA: TGTGCCAGCAGCTCGGGACAGAACAATGAGCAGTTCTTC.

This clonotype has a count of ten or more. The V gene is TRBV4-1, the J gene TRBJ2-1; D may be TRBD1 or TRBD2 (6 bases each). V gave up 4 bases and J gave up 4 bases, with 14 bases separating them. Per the germline V gene, CDR1 is MGHRA and CDR2 is YSYEKL. The CDR3 extends over 15 amino acids. The CDR3 nucleotides read TGCGCCAGCAGCCGAGACCCGGGGGCATACAATGAGCAGTTCTTC. This codes for CASSRDPGAYNEQFF.

This clonotype has a count of ten or more. V gene TRBV15 combines with J gene TRBJ2-2; TRBD2 matches 8 bases. CDR1 and CDR2 from the germline V gene are LNHNV and YYDKDF (reference sequence). V shed 5 bases and J 5 bases; nucleotides not matched to a gene: 13. This CDR3 has 17 amino acids. The CDR3 loop reads CATSPRPAGVGTGELFF. DNA for the CDR3: TGTGCCACCAGCCCTCGTCCAGCGGGGGTTGGGACCGGGGAGCTGTTTTTT. Supplemented by reference TRBV15 and TRBJ2-2, the full variable domain reads DAMVIQNPRYQVTQFGKPVTLSCSQTLNHNVMYWYQQKSSQAPKLLFHYYDKDFNNEADTPDNFQSRRPNTSFCFLDIRSPGLGDTAMYLCATSPRPAGVGTGELFFGEGSRLTVL.

This clonotype was picked up a small number of times. This rearrangement joins TRBV5-4 to TRBJ2-7; perhaps TRBD1 as D (6 bases). From germline, CDR1 is SGHNT and CDR2 YYREEE (reference sequence). The length of the CDR3 is 15 residues. Trimming removed 2 bases from V and 1 base from J, with 13 bases in between. The CDR3, as DNA: TGTGCCAGCAGCTTAAGCACAGGGAATTCCTACGAGCAGTACTTC. Translating it yields CASSLSTGNSYEQYF.

This clonotype appeared many times. The genes are TRBV5-1 and TRBJ2-1, with D possibly called TRBD1 or TRBD2 (6 bases each). The germline V and J ends were trimmed by 0 bases and 3 bases, with 10 bases remaining between them. The CDR3 spans 15 residues. Germline loops: CDR1 SGHRS, CDR2 YFSETQ. CDR3 protein: CASSLEGGSYNEQFF. For the CDR3, the DNA is TGCGCCAGCAGCTTGGAGGGGGGAAGCTACAATGAGCAGTTCTTC.

This clonotype was detected a few times. The chain recombines TRBV14 with TRBJ2-3; 10 positions agree with TRBD2. The length of the CDR3 is 18 residues. Germline-derived CDR1 and CDR2 are SGHDN and FVKESK. With V trimmed by 1 base and J by 1 base, 8 bases remained unmatched. CDR3 protein: CASSQGKVTSGGTDTQYF. In DNA form, the CDR3 reads TGTGCCAGCAGCCAAGGAAAGGTTACTAGCGGGGGCACAGATACGCAGTATTTT.

In this sample, this clonotype turned up a few times. The chain combines TRBV6-6 with TRBJ2-3; TRBD2 matches 7 bases. The CDR3 spans 15 residues. CDR1 and CDR2 (germline): MNHNY, SVGAGI (reference sequence). V shed 4 bases, J shed 0 bases, and the junction held 4 bases outside the gene matches. The CDR3 DNA is TGTGCCAGCAGTTCTAGCGGAATCAGCACAGATACGCAGTATTTT. Its protein is CASSSSGISTDTQYF.

This clonotype was counted at least ten times. The rearrangement uses TRBV7-3 and TRBJ2-5; a possible D gene is TRBD2 (6 bases). The CDR3 is 14 amino acids. Per germline, CDR1 SGHTA and CDR2 FQGTGA. Trimming pared 5 bases from V and 2 bases from J, leaving 12 bases between. This CDR3 is CASSAIGGQETQYF. The CDR3 nucleotides are TGTGCCAGCAGCGCCATCGGAGGGCAAGAGACCCAGTACTTC.

This clonotype has more than one count but fewer than ten. The CDR3 protein is CSASMAAEVTYEQYF. The DNA for the CDR3 is TGCAGTGCTAGTATGGCGGCAGAGGTGACATACGAGCAGTACTTC. V is TRBV20-1 and J is TRBJ2-7; D not resolved. This CDR3 is built from 15 residues. Trimming cost V 3 bases and J 4 bases, with 19 bases left between them. Germline loops: CDR1 DFQATT, CDR2 SNEGSKA (reference sequence).

The sample holds a few counts of this clonotype. The chain links TRBV27 to TRBJ1-6, with D unresolved. V lost 4 bases, J lost 7 bases, and 8 bases lay in between. Per germline, CDR1 MNHEY and CDR2 SMNVEV (reference sequence). The CDR3 is 13 amino acids. The CDR3 reads CASSSQKNSPLHF. As DNA, the CDR3 is TGTGCCAGCAGTTCACAGAAAAATTCACCCCTCCACTTT.

The chain recombines TRBV12-3 or TRBV12-4 with TRBJ2-7, with D possibly called TRBD1 or TRBD2 (5 bases each). The CDR3 loop spans 16 amino acids. Trimming pared 5 bases from V and 2 bases from J, leaving 19 bases between. The DNA of the CDR3 is TGTGCCAGCAGTCCTGGCCCCGGGACCCAGCCCTACGAGCAGTACTTC. It specifies CASSPGPGTQPYEQYF.

This clonotype was recorded many times. The rearrangement joins TRBV7-2 to TRBJ1-3; D perhaps matches TRBD1 (5 bases). Trimming removed 4 bases at V and 4 bases at J, with 11 bases between. The CDR3 runs to 14 residues. CDR1 is SGHTA and CDR2 is FQGNSA in the germline V gene. CDR3 nucleotide sequence: TGTGCCAGCAGCTCCTTGGACAAAGGAAACACCATATATTTT. Protein product: CASSSLDKGNTIYF.

This clonotype was picked up a small number of times. The J gene is TRBJ2-3, the V gene TRBV4-1, with 11 bases matching TRBD2. The germline gives CDR1 MGHRA, CDR2 YSYEKL. CDR3 size: 20 residues. Germline trimming cut 1 base from V and 1 base from J; bases unmatched to any gene: 13. Here the CDR3 DNA reads TGCGCCAGCAGCCAAGGGCTGCTAGCGGGGGGCCGGGCGCGCACAGATACGCAGTATTTT. Amino acids: CASSQGLLAGGRARTDTQYF.

This clonotype was counted only a few times. The chain is built from TRBV20-1 and TRBJ2-7; no reliable D call. Germline CDR1 DFQATT, CDR2 SNEGSKA (reference sequence). The V and J ends lost 1 base and 0 bases respectively, with 10 bases between them. The CDR3 is 14 amino acids. CDR3 nucleotide sequence: TGCAGTGCTAGAGGTCGTAGTCTCTCCTACGAGCAGTACTTC. Its protein is CSARGRSLSYEQYF.

This clonotype was detected ten times or more. The V gene is TRBV7-2, the J gene TRBJ2-5; a possible D gene is TRBD2 (5 bases). Germline V gene sequence: CDR1 SGHTA, CDR2 FQGNSA. The CDR3 extends over 16 amino acids. Trimming removed 5 bases from V and 0 bases from J, with 16 bases in between. CDR3 loop: CASSPVREIYQETQYF. DNA of the CDR3: TGTGCCAGCAGCCCCGTTCGGGAAATCTACCAAGAGACCCAGTACTTC.

This chain connects TRBV7-9 to TRBJ2-1, with 9 bases matching TRBD1. Germline CDR1 reads SEHNR; CDR2 reads FQNEAQ (reference sequence). The CDR3 runs 16 residues. The V segment lost 5 bases and the J segment 3 bases; nucleotides outside the gene matches: 8. DNA for the CDR3: TGTGCCAGCAGCCCAGGGTCGGGACAGGGCTACAATGAGCAGTTCTTC. Translating it yields CASSPGSGQGYNEQFF.

About this clonotype: One end of the junction does not line up with germline, which may come from a read error. This chain joins TRBV28 and TRBJ1-2; D may be TRBD1 (5 bases). The CDR3 length is 16 residues. Germline V gene lookup returns CDR1 MDHEN and CDR2 SYDVKM. CDR3 sequence reads: CASRLSLTGASDRYTF. As DNA, the CDR3 is TGTGCCAGCAGGTTATCGCTAACCGGGGCCTCCGATCGCTACACCTTC.

The rearrangement uses TRBV5-1 and TRBJ2-5; possibly TRBD2 for D (6 bases). V lost 6 bases and J 5 bases, leaving 14 bases between the germline ends. Per germline, CDR1 SGHRS and CDR2 YFSETQ. The CDR3 covers 13 residues. CDR3 DNA: TGCGCCAGCAATGACGGGGGTGTTGAGACCCAGTACTTC. Encoded protein: CASNDGGVETQYF.